Detailed here is one T cell receptor (beta chain). Germline is not matched at one junction end, which may reflect a read error. CDR3 length: 15 amino acids. CDR1 is MGHRA, CDR2 YSYEKL, per germline. The authors ran a second PCR of about 6 to 12 cycles using a sample-barcoded 5' primer and a J-beta primer mix. One entry per CDR3 protein results from TCRdb running MiXCR on the 5' RACE reads. The sample lists 650,000 to 700,000 distinct CDR3 sequences, approximately 52% occurring once. PBMCs, at least 6 million per sample, were isolated. This entry is derived from a study of blood T cells in healthy people across ages.

Material for sequencing was blood. The receptor was derived from a woman older than 75 in good health. The chain couples TRBV4-1 to TRBJ2-2; D might be TRBD1 or TRBD2, each matching 5 bases. CDR3 sequence (DNA): TGCGTCAGCAGCCAACGGGACGGGAACACCGGGGAGCTGTTTTTT. Amino acid sequence: CVSSQRDGNTGELFF.